Listed below are T cell receptor beta chains from one sample, sequenced in a study of blood T cell repertoires in COVID-19. The data were produced by immunoSEQ multiplex PCR, yet TCRdb's version contains in-frame clones alone and is incomplete. Here the sample spans roughly 200,000 clones, around nine tenths being singletons. Material for sequencing was peripheral blood. These receptors were obtained from a man aged 18-30 years with active or convalescent COVID-19. The CDR3 runs from the conserved cysteine through the conserved F or W. The order of the fields is clone size, J gene, V gene, D gene, CDR3 DNA, CDR3 protein. D genes are given only for firm matches. Clone size is not always given. Where it is, it says once, few, many or a class for expanded clones.

.	TRBJ1-2	TRBV10-3	TRBD1	TGTGCCATCAGTGGAGGACAGGCTGCAGTTACCTTC	CAISGGQAAVTF
.	TRBJ1-3	TRBV4-2	TRBD1	TGTGCCAGCAGCCAAGATTGGACAGGGGCCCTCTCTGGAAACACCATATATTTT	CASSQDWTGALSGNTIYF
.	TRBJ1-2	TRBV19	.	TGTGCCAGTACCGAGTCGGGGGTCTCCGCTGGCTACACCTTC	CASTESGVSAGYTF
.	TRBJ2-5	TRBV7-6	.	TGTGCCAGCAGCCCCCTCGGGGAGACCCAGTACTTC	CASSPLGETQYF
.	TRBJ2-7	TRBV7-9	.	TGTGCCAGCAGCTTCGGGATGGACAGTGCGTGGGAGCAGTACTTC	CASSFGMDSAWEQYF
.	TRBJ1-1	TRBV11-2	TRBD1	TGTGCCAGCAGCCTCGACAGGGACACTGAAGCTTTCTTT	CASSLDRDTEAFF
.	TRBJ1-3	TRBV6-5	.	TGTGCCAGCAGTCCGACATTTAACTCTGGAAACACCATATATTTT	CASSPTFNSGNTIYF
.	TRBJ1-2	TRBV5-1	TRBD1	TGCGCCAGCAGCTTGGACGGGACAGGGGAAGTCTACACCTTC	CASSLDGTGEVYTF
.	TRBJ2-1	TRBV2	.	TGTGCCAGCAGTGGGTGGGGCAGGGAGGAGGACAATGAGCAGTTCTTC	CASSGWGREEDNEQFF
.	TRBJ1-2	TRBV2	TRBD1	TGTGCCAGCAGGGCGGGACAGGGGGATGTTGGCTACACCTTC	CASRAGQGDVGYTF
once	TRBJ2-3	TRBV25-1	TRBD2	TGTGCCAGCAGTCGGGGGGGCACAGATACGCAGTATTTT	CASSRGGTDTQYF
.	TRBJ1-1	TRBV29-1	TRBD1	TGCAGCGGTCGACAGGGTCAGGACACTGAAGCTTTCTTT	CSGRQGQDTEAFF
.	TRBJ2-1	TRBV3-1/TRBV3-2	.	TGTGCCAGCAGCCACTCTTTAACTAGCAGTCATGAGCAGTTCTTC	CASSHSLTSSHEQFF
.	TRBJ2-7	TRBV18	TRBD1	TGTGCCAGCTCTCCTGGGACAGACTCCTACGAGCAGTACTTC	CASSPGTDSYEQYF
.	TRBJ1-1	TRBV5-1	TRBD1	TGCGCCAGCAGCTTGGCTTCAGGGGGCAACACTGAAGCTTTCTTT	CASSLASGGNTEAFF
.	TRBJ1-1	TRBV21-1	.	TGTGCCAGCAGCAAACGCACAGGCTATGCCACGCCGAACACTGAAGCTTTCTTT	CASSKRTGYATPNTEAFF
.	TRBJ1-1	TRBV19	.	TGTGCCAGTAGGCCCCTGCGGACACCCCCAACTGAAGCTTTCTTT	CASRPLRTPPTEAFF
.	TRBJ2-7	TRBV7-8	TRBD2	TGTGCCAGCAGCTTACTAGCGGGAGTTTCCTACGAGCAGTACTTC	CASSLLAGVSYEQYF
.	TRBJ2-3	TRBV23-1	TRBD2	TGCGCCAGCAGTCAAAGGCTAGCGGGAGTTCCGGGTCGTTTGAACACAGATACGCAGTATTTT	CASSQRLAGVPGRLNTDTQYF
.	TRBJ1-2	TRBV11-2	.	TGTGCCAGCAGCTTAGATCTGAACAGAATTAACTATGGCTACACCTTC	CASSLDLNRINYGYTF
.	TRBJ1-2	TRBV7-3	.	TGTGCCAGCAGCTTAACGGGGCAGGGAGGTGGCTACACCTTC	CASSLTGQGGGYTF
.	TRBJ1-2	TRBV2	.	TGTGCCAGCAGTCTAGGGCCCCGGGGATCGGTTGGCTACACCTTC	CASSLGPRGSVGYTF
.	TRBJ1-2	TRBV2	.	TGTGCCAGCAGTGGCACGCAGATCGGCTACACCTTC	CASSGTQIGYTF
.	TRBJ1-5	TRBV7-8	.	TGTGCCAGCAGCTTATATTTCGAGAGTAATAGCAATCAGCCCCAGCATTTT	CASSLYFESNSNQPQHF
once	TRBJ1-1	TRBV2	.	TGTGCCAGCACCCACAGGACGGAGAACACTGAAGCTTTCTTT	CASTHRTENTEAFF
.	TRBJ2-7	TRBV6-4	TRBD1	TGTGCCAGCAGTGCCGGGACAGGGGGCTACGAGCAGTACTTC	CASSAGTGGYEQYF
.	TRBJ2-3	TRBV4-2	.	TGTGCCAGCAGCCAAACCAGGGGGGGACTAGGAACAGATACGCAGTATTTT	CASSQTRGGLGTDTQYF
.	TRBJ1-2	TRBV29-1	.	TGCAGCGTTGAAGATCGCGCCCTATCTAACTATGGCTACACCTTC	CSVEDRALSNYGYTF
few	TRBJ1-2	TRBV6-6	TRBD1	TGTGCCAGCAGCCGACAGGGGACCTCTGGCTACACCTTC	CASSRQGTSGYTF
.	TRBJ2-7	TRBV4-2	.	TGTGCCAGCAGCCAAGATCCCCTTAACGAGCAGTACTTC	CASSQDPLNEQYF
.	TRBJ1-4	TRBV5-1	TRBD1	TGCGCCAGCAGCTCGACAGGGGGCGGTGAAAAACTGTTTTTT	CASSSTGGGEKLFF
.	TRBJ2-3	TRBV4-2	TRBD1	TGTGCCAGCAGTTCCGACAGGGCTAGCACAGATACGCAGTATTTT	CASSSDRASTDTQYF
.	TRBJ1-1	TRBV30	.	TGTGCCTGGAAAGGTATCCAGGGCCGGGAGGCTTTCTTT	CAWKGIQGREAFF
.	TRBJ2-7	TRBV4-1	TRBD1	TGCGCCACCAGCCGACCGGACAGGGGGACTGTTAACGAGCAGTACTTC	CATSRPDRGTVNEQYF
.	TRBJ1-1	TRBV30	.	TGTGCCTGGACCCCCGTGTCCACTGAAGCTTTCTTT	CAWTPVSTEAFF
.	TRBJ2-2	TRBV9	TRBD2	TGTGCCAGCAGCTCACTAGCGGGAGACGCCGGGGAGCTGTTTTTT	CASSSLAGDAGELFF
.	TRBJ1-5	TRBV24-1	.	TGTGCCACCAGTGAAGGGACAAGCAATCAGCCCCAGCATTTT	CATSEGTSNQPQHF
few	TRBJ1-6	TRBV3-1/TRBV3-2	.	TGTGCCAGCAGCCAAGGAATGGGGCGCGGTTCACCCCTCCACTTT	CASSQGMGRGSPLHF
.	TRBJ1-4	TRBV30	.	TGTGCCTGGAGTGCATATGTAGATTACGCAACTAATGAAAAACTGTTTTTT	CAWSAYVDYATNEKLFF
once	TRBJ2-2	TRBV6-4	TRBD2	TGTGCCAGCAGTCTAACTAGCGGGAGCACCGGGGAGCTGTTTTTT	CASSLTSGSTGELFF
.	TRBJ1-5	TRBV7-8	.	TGTGCCAGCAGCTTTATCGGGAAATCAGGGGCAATGGGCGGTCAGCCCCAGCATTTT	CASSFIGKSGAMGGQPQHF
.	TRBJ2-1	TRBV4-1	TRBD1	TGCGCCAGCAGCCCGGACAGGGGTGTTAGCAATGAGCAGTTCTTC	CASSPDRGVSNEQFF
.	TRBJ1-3	TRBV30	.	TGTGCCTGGAGTGTGGGACAAACTGGAAACACCATATATTTT	CAWSVGQTGNTIYF
.	TRBJ2-3	TRBV5-1	TRBD2	TGCGCCAGCAGCGAAACTAGCGCCTTGGAGAAGACGCAGTATTTT	CASSETSALEKTQYF
.	TRBJ2-7	TRBV7-8	TRBD2	TGTGCCAGCAGCTTACGTGTCTCCTTGCGGGGGGGCTGGGAGCAGTACTTC	CASSLRVSLRGGWEQYF
.	TRBJ1-6	TRBV5-1	TRBD1	TGCGCCAGCAGCTTGGTACCAGGGGGTTCACCCCTCCACTTT	CASSLVPGGSPLHF
.	TRBJ2-7	TRBV29-1	TRBD2	TGCAGCGTGACTACTAGCGGGACCTACGAGCAGTACTTC	CSVTTSGTYEQYF
.	TRBJ1-5	TRBV9	.	TGTGCCAGCAGCGCTAGAGATAGCAATCAGCCCCAGCATTTT	CASSARDSNQPQHF
.	TRBJ2-7	TRBV7-2	.	TGTGCCAGCAGCTTAGTATCCGAGTACGAGCAGTACTTC	CASSLVSEYEQYF
.	TRBJ1-1	TRBV30	TRBD1	TGTGCCTGGAGCGGCAGGGGGCTGAACACTGAAGCTTTCTTT	CAWSGRGLNTEAFF
.	TRBJ1-2	TRBV3-1/TRBV3-2	.	TGTGCCAGCAGCCAAACAGGACAGTCTCGAGACTACACCTTC	CASSQTGQSRDYTF
.	TRBJ1-3	TRBV7-2	TRBD1	TGTGCCAGCAGCCCCAGGGGGCTAAAAAACACCATATATTTT	CASSPRGLKNTIYF
.	TRBJ2-3	TRBV5-1	TRBD2	TGCGCCAGCAGCTTGGATGGACTAGCCGATACGCAGTATTTT	CASSLDGLADTQYF
few	TRBJ1-2	TRBV9	TRBD1	TGTGCCAGCAGCGTAGTGGCAGGGGGCGTGTATAAGGATGGCTACACCTTC	CASSVVAGGVYKDGYTF
.	TRBJ2-3	TRBV30	.	TGTGCCTGGGGCAGGGGCCTTAACACAGATACGCAGTATTTT	CAWGRGLNTDTQYF